Listed below are T cell receptor beta chains from one sample, sequenced in a study of metastatic and nonmetastatic thyroid tumors. Through MiXCR, TCRdb re-clonotyped the PCR reads. The table lists about 14,000 clones, approximately 31% of them singletons, with under 20% in the top ten. Sequencing was performed on tumor tissue. These receptors originate from a female donor with papillary thyroid cancer or a benign thyroid nodule (not recorded which). Some clones in this sample may be carry-over from other donors' samples. The CDR3 runs from the conserved cysteine through the conserved F or W.

CASSLTVRAQNQPQHF,TRBV5-5,TRBJ1-5
CSAESRMDTEAFF,TRBV20-1,TRBJ1-1
CASSLVGVSDTQYF,TRBV7-6,TRBJ2-3
CSGAGDYNEQFF,TRBV7-9,TRBJ2-1
CASSPSAGGTEAFF,TRBV18,TRBJ1-1
CASSGAGYGYTF,TRBV5-1,TRBJ1-2
CAISSMEVGEQYF,TRBV6-1,TRBJ2-7
CASSLWADQPQHF,TRBV7-9,TRBJ1-5
CASSQDGGSRETQYF,TRBV14,TRBJ2-5
CASSLSGQFYEQYF,TRBV27,TRBJ2-7
CATSDPGTSGRGRETQYF,TRBV24-1,TRBJ2-5
CASRPEGTNSPLHF,TRBV27,TRBJ1-6
CASSEAVGAAGNEQFF,TRBV6-1,TRBJ2-1
CASTLGGLRGYTF,TRBV7-2,TRBJ1-2
CASPGTGTMTEAFF,TRBV7-2,TRBJ1-1
CASSLEGPRETQYF,TRBV11-3,TRBJ2-5
CASSLSRGQETQYF,TRBV12-3/TRBV12-4,TRBJ2-5
CASRGGPNTDTQYF,TRBV5-1,TRBJ2-3
CASSVANSPDTQYF,TRBV9,TRBJ2-3
CASSLRDRSPGNTIYF,TRBV11-2,TRBJ1-3
CASSLEAVNTEAFF,TRBV7-6,TRBJ1-1
CASSQGAGANVLTF,TRBV4-3,TRBJ2-6
CASRSRGNTEAFF,TRBV28,TRBJ1-1
CASSGSGGYNEQFF,TRBV6-1,TRBJ2-1
CASSLRQFYGYTF,TRBV19,TRBJ1-2
CASSSWNQPQHF,TRBV6-2/TRBV6-3,TRBJ1-5
CASSGDRPDTQYF,TRBV27,TRBJ2-3
CAWSVWSAGAAFF,TRBV7-2,TRBJ1-1
CASSQQDGTEAFF,TRBV19,TRBJ1-1
CASSTPPSTQPQHF,TRBV28,TRBJ1-5
CASSLVRVDTQYF,TRBV7-6,TRBJ2-3
CASRERFSYEQYF,TRBV28,TRBJ2-7
CASSLLTGGRSGAFF,TRBV28,TRBJ1-1
CASSISAGGNTGELFF,TRBV11-1,TRBJ2-2
CASQFSEIVRTQYF,TRBV6-1,TRBJ2-5
CASSSRTANSPLHF,TRBV12-3/TRBV12-4,TRBJ1-6
CASRLAGQRTDTQYF,TRBV27,TRBJ2-3
CASSGRGNEQFF,TRBV19,TRBJ2-1
CASSPGTGVTEAFF,TRBV7-2,TRBJ1-1
CARDRGSDYEQYF,TRBV30,TRBJ2-7
CASSLRPGTETNQPQHF,TRBV4-1,TRBJ1-5
CASSGGTGYNQPQHF,TRBV6-1,TRBJ1-5
CASSPQSGVEGTEAFF,TRBV9,TRBJ1-1
CSARPSGSYEQYF,TRBV20-1,TRBJ2-7
CASSPRTGSTYGYTF,TRBV9,TRBJ1-2
CASRTTASGPYEQYF,TRBV27,TRBJ2-7
CASSPPGVPNSGNTIYF,TRBV11-1,TRBJ1-3
CATSRGGEATEAFF,TRBV15,TRBJ1-1
CASSTVWGYTF,TRBV19,TRBJ1-2
CASSLASSTDTQYF,TRBV27,TRBJ2-3
CASSPRTSSGPYNEQFF,TRBV18,TRBJ2-1
CASSFSRYTGELFF,TRBV11-2,TRBJ2-2
CSATDRGYSGANVLTF,TRBV20-1,TRBJ2-6
CSALPGTGVADTQYF,TRBV20-1,TRBJ2-3
CASSFRGTGEATEAFF,TRBV28,TRBJ1-1
CASSLTNRNEQFF,TRBV11-2,TRBJ2-1
CAWSPYGYGYTF,TRBV30,TRBJ1-2
CATSGTGDTGELFF,TRBV24-1,TRBJ2-2